This record covers a single TCR beta chain. The sample originates from a study of blood T cell repertoires in COVID-19. About the research overall: COVID-19 samples collected from the United States, Italy and Spain covered acute and convalescent phases. PBMCs, B-cell-depleted T cells, or T cells provided the cDNA or gDNA that made up the material.

CDR3 length equals 14 residues. J gave up 6 bases and V 6 bases, and 7 bases lay outside the gene matches. CDR1 is MGHRA and CDR2 is YSYEKL in the germline V gene. Original data processing: Counts of nucleated cells, estimated from reference gene primer amplification, were obtained. This table comes from immunoSEQ multiplex PCR, and its TCRdb copy is limited to in-frame clones, with some not included. V, J and clone size are taken as reported in that table, and D and trimming were inferred from the DNA itself. The sample records 540,000 or so clones, less than 90% being singletons. The chain couples TRBV4-1 to TRBJ1-1; 10 positions match TRBD1. The sample comprised peripheral blood. The receptor's source is a woman aged 45-65 years with COVID-19, enrolled during active disease. The CDR3 here is CASRLGQGVAEAFF. CDR3 DNA sequence: TGCGCCAGCAGGCTCGGACAGGGGGTGGCTGAAGCTTTCTTT.